Included here is one T cell receptor (beta chain) sequence, with context. This CDR3 is 14 amino acids long. Trimming stripped 5 bases from V and 2 bases from J, with 13 bases between. The germline CDR1 and CDR2 sequences are MNHEY and SMNVEV (reference sequence). Methods used by the authors: Estimated nucleated cell counts came from reference gene primer amplification. The method was immunoSEQ multiplex PCR; TCRdb's version includes in-frame clones alone and lacks a portion of them. V and J calls plus clone size are reproduced from that table; the DNA served to infer D and trimming. The table includes hundreds of thousands of clones, 80% to 90% detected once. The data are from a study of blood T cell repertoires in COVID-19. On the study more broadly: Acute and convalescent COVID-19 samples came from the United States, Italy and Spain.

The material sequenced was peripheral blood. The rearrangement joins TRBV27 to TRBJ2-7; D is undetermined. This TCR was sampled from a woman younger than 45 with active or convalescent COVID-19. The CDR3 reads CASSPPLRPYEQYF. The CDR3 region has the DNA TGTGCCAGCAGTCCTCCCTTGAGGCCCTACGAGCAGTACTTC.